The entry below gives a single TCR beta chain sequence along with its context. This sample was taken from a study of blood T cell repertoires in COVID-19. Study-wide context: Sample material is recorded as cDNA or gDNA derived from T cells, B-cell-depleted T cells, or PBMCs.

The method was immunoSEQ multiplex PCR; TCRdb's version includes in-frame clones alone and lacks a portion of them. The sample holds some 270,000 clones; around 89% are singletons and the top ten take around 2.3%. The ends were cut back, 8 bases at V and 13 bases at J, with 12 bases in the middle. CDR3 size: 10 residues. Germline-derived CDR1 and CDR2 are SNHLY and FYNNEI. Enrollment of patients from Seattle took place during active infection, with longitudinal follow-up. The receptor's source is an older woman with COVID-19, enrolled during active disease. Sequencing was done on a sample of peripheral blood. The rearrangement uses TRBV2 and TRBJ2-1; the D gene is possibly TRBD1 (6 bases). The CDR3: CASLGQRQFF. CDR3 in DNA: TGTGCCAGCCTCGGACAGAGACAGTTCTTC.